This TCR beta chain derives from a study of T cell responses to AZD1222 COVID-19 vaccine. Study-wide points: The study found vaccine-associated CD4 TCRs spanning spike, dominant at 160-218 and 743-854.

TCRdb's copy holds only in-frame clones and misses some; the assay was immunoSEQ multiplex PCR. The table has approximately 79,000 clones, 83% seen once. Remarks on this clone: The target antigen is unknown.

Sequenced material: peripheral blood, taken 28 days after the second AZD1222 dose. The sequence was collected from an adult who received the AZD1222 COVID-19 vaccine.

CDR3 in amino acids: CASSAQGAGNQPQHF. Here the CDR3 DNA reads TGTGCCAGCAGCGCACAGGGGGCCGGCAATCAGCCCCAGCATTTT. J is TRBJ1-5 and V is TRBV9; 9 nucleotides line up with TRBD1. CDR3 length equals 15 residues. Per germline, CDR1 SGDLS and CDR2 YYNGEE. V was pared by 3 bases and J by 2 bases, with 3 bases of the junction left unmatched.